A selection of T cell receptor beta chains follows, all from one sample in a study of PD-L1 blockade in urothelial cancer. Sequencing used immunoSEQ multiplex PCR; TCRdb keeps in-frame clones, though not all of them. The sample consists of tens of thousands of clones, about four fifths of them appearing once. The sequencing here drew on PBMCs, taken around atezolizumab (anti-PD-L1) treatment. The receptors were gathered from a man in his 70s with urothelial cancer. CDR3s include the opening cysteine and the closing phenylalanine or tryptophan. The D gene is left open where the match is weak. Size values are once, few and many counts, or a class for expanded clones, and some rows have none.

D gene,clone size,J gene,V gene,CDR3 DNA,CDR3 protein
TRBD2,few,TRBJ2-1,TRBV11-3,TGTGCCAGCAGCCCGGGACTAGCGGGAGGGGATGAGCAGTTCTTC,CASSPGLAGGDEQFF
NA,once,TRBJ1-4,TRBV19,TGTGCCAGTAGTAACCAACAATCCGCAACTAATGAAAAACTGTTTTTT,CASSNQQSATNEKLFF
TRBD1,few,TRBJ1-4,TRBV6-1,TGTGCCAGCAGTGAACCCGGGACAGCTAATGAAAAACTGTTTTTT,CASSEPGTANEKLFF
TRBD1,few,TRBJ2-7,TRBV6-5,TGTGCCAGCAGTTATCAGGGACAGGGTGCCACCGAGCAGTACTTC,CASSYQGQGATEQYF
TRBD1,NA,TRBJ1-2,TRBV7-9,TGTGCCAGCAGCTTAGGGACAGGGGGCGGCTATGGCTACACCTTC,CASSLGTGGGYGYTF
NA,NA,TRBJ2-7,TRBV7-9,TGTGCCAGCAGCATAAAGGGGGAGCAGTACTTC,CASSIKGEQYF
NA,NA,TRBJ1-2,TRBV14,TGTGCCAGCAGCCAAGATGTGTCAGGATTTGATGGCTACACCTTC,CASSQDVSGFDGYTF
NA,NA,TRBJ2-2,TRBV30,TGTGCCTGGAGTGTACCAGAGGGGAACACCGGGGAGCTGTTTTTT,CAWSVPEGNTGELFF
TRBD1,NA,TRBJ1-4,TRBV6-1,TGTGCCAGCAGAGATCGGGACAGGGGAGGGGAAAAACTGTTTTTT,CASRDRDRGGEKLFF
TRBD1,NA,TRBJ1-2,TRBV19,TGTGCCAGTAGTATCGACAGGGGGGGAAACTATGGCTACACCTTC,CASSIDRGGNYGYTF
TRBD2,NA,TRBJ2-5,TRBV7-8,TGTGCCAGCAGTTGGGGAGCGGGACGCCCCGGAGAGACCCAGTACTTC,CASSWGAGRPGETQYF